This T cell receptor beta chain was found in a study of persistence of HIV-infected CD4 T cells. Study in general: Donors had been on suppressive ART for a median of around 8 years.

V lost 5 bases to trimming and J lost 0 bases, with 12 bases between them. The germline V gene encodes CDR1 SGHRS and CDR2 YFSETQ. The CDR3 has 15 amino acids. Cells were stimulated with overlapping HIV-1 Gag 15-mer peptides. CD40L-negative CD69-negative CD45RO-high memory CD4+ T cells were sorted as populations depleted of antigen-responding cells. Donors had CD4+ T cell counts above 400 cells/uL and were CMV-seropositive. For around 19 hours, CD8-depleted PBMCs received anti-CD28/CD49d costimulation, a CD40-blocking antibody and enfuvirtide. About this clone: The antigen remains unidentified.

Sequencing used immunoSEQ version 4 in survey mode. Only in-frame clones appear in the TCRdb table, and some are missing; sequencing was by immunoSEQ multiplex PCR. The sample includes some 37,000 clones, 75% to 85% of them seen just once. This sequence joins TRBV5-1 and TRBJ1-3; D is undetermined. This sample comprised cultured CD4+ T cells from PBMCs, obtained from a patient who received antiretroviral therapy. This receptor was taken from an adult with HIV. The donor label of this sample is uncertain. CDR3 amino acids: CASSPALSSGNTIYF. CDR3 bases: TGCGCCAGCAGTCCAGCTCTAAGCTCTGGAAACACCATATATTTT.